The clone carrying this TCR beta chain was counted many times. Amplification of the TCR beta CDR3 regions used RNA transcripts (as template). The first-round RT-PCR employed HTBI primers together with the Qiagen OneStep RT-PCR kit. A multiplex PCR was then performed as the second round. TCRdb reprocessed the multiplex PCR reads via MiXCR and lists one record per CDR3 protein. The table has fewer than 400,000 distinct CDR3 sequences, approximately 16% seen once; the top ten hold roughly 1.5%. This sample was taken from a study of Graves' ophthalmopathy and Graves' hyperthyroidism. There are 15 residues in the CDR3. CDR1 WNHNN and CDR2 SYGVQD come from the germline V gene (reference sequence). The V gene lost 0 bases and the J gene lost 2 bases, with 7 bases spanning the gap.

The sequenced sample consisted of peripheral blood. V gene TRBV10-1 combines with J gene TRBJ2-2, with D uncertain. This clonotype was obtained from a woman in her late teens or twenties with Graves' ophthalmopathy. The DNA of the CDR3 is TGCGCCAGCAGTGAGTCTGGCCTCAACACCGGGGAGCTGTTTTTT. This encodes CASSESGLNTGELFF.